This T cell receptor beta chain appears in the sequencing data of a study of cytomegalovirus exposure and HLA in healthy donors. Looking at the study overall: Within an early data release were 85 million or so unique TCRs drawn from HLA-typed donors. The study, taken as a whole, reports: What was likely a sequencing artifact was a cluster of highly shared sequence variants. Confirmation was obtained in vitro that a few CMV-associated chains are specific for CMV antigens.

This clone was recorded a few times. Its specificity is not known. The study ran its PCR with 60 Vbeta and 13 Jbeta primers. Authors' methods: The authors later counted about 80 million unique TCR beta chains, roughly 11 million of them shared. The assay was immunoSEQ multiplex PCR, and TCRdb's table has in-frame clones only and misses some. V and J calls and clone size are those listed in that table; D and trimming were worked out from the DNA. The repertoire holds some 120,000 clones, with around 62% as singletons. The trim removed 4 bases at V and 4 bases at J, leaving 9 bases unmatched. CDR1 is MDHEN, CDR2 SYDVKM, per germline. The CDR3 consists of 16 residues.

This chain connects TRBV28 to TRBJ2-7, with TRBD2 matching over 11 bases. Sequenced material: PBMCs. The TCR originated in a woman between 35 and 50 years old in good health and CMV-seropositive. The CDR3 DNA follows: TGTGCCAGCAGTTATCCCATACTAGCGGGAGCGTACGAGCAGTACTTC. Its translation: CASSYPILAGAYEQYF.